These T cell receptor beta chains were read from a single sample in a study of technical replicates of blood from several donors. The table came from immunoSEQ multiplex PCR; TCRdb's copy has only in-frame clones and leaves some out. The data contain just over 15,000 clones, over 80% of them singletons. Sequencing was performed on PBMCs. The receptor set was obtained from a human donor in good health. CDR3s include the opening cysteine and the closing phenylalanine or tryptophan. A D gene is named only where the DNA matches it firmly. Part of the rows lack a size; the others show once, few, many or a class for expanded clones.

clone size	J gene	V gene	D gene	CDR3 protein	CDR3 DNA
.	TRBJ1-1	TRBV19	TRBD1	CASSRDRGGTEAFF	TGTGCCAGTAGCAGGGACAGGGGGGGGACTGAAGCTTTCTTT
.	TRBJ1-5	TRBV27	TRBD1	CASSGSTGTHQPQHF	TGTGCCAGCAGTGGATCGACAGGGACCCATCAGCCCCAGCATTTT
.	TRBJ1-4	TRBV10-2	TRBD1	CASSWGTGGTNEKLFF	TGCGCCAGCAGTTGGGGGACAGGGGGCACTAATGAAAAACTGTTTTTT
.	TRBJ2-6	TRBV27	TRBD2	CASSPWGGTSGVGYSGANVLTF	TGTGCCAGCAGTCCATGGGGGGGGACTAGCGGGGTAGGATACTCTGGGGCCAACGTCCTGACTTTC
.	TRBJ2-3	TRBV6-5	TRBD2	CASRVAGGSDTQYF	TGTGCCAGCAGGGTAGCGGGAGGGTCAGATACGCAGTATTTT
.	TRBJ2-4	TRBV4-2	.	CASSQPGDNIQYF	TGTGCCAGCAGCCAGCCGGGGGATAACATTCAGTACTTC
.	TRBJ2-7	TRBV27	TRBD1	CASSLRGQGFYEQYF	TGTGCCAGCAGTTTGAGGGGACAGGGGTTTTACGAGCAGTACTTC
.	TRBJ2-3	TRBV6-1	.	CASSEADASSEAQYF	TGTGCCAGCAGTGAAGCTGACGCCTCTTCAGAGGCGCAGTATTTT
.	TRBJ2-2	TRBV13	TRBD2	CASSDASGRPGELFF	TGTGCCAGCAGCGACGCCAGCGGGAGGCCCGGGGAGCTGTTTTTT
.	TRBJ2-7	TRBV27	.	CASSLSSGYEQYF	TGTGCCAGCAGTTTATCGTCGGGGTACGAGCAGTACTTC
.	TRBJ2-1	TRBV4-2	TRBD2	CASSQDARWTSASYNEQFF	TGTGCCAGCAGCCAAGATGCCCGCTGGACTAGCGCATCCTACAATGAGCAGTTCTTC
.	TRBJ2-7	TRBV7-2	.	CASSEQGRGEQYF	TGTGCCAGCAGCGAACAGGGAAGAGGCGAGCAGTACTTC
.	TRBJ2-7	TRBV30	.	CAWSRTYEQYF	TGTGCCTGGAGCAGGACCTACGAGCAGTACTTC
few	TRBJ1-1	TRBV6-1	.	CASSDGGKGDTEAFF	TGTGCCAGCAGTGATGGGGGGAAAGGGGACACTGAAGCTTTCTTT
.	TRBJ2-3	TRBV10-3	TRBD2	CAISPTSGEAPSTDTQYF	TGTGCCATCAGTCCAACTAGCGGAGAAGCCCCTAGCACAGATACGCAGTATTTT
.	TRBJ2-2	TRBV5-1	TRBD1	CASSLPGQLGTGELFF	TGCGCCAGCAGCTTGCCGGGACAGCTTGGCACCGGGGAGCTGTTTTTT
.	TRBJ2-1	TRBV6-5	.	CASSSGRDLYNEQFF	TGTGCCAGCAGTTCGGGGAGAGACCTTTACAATGAGCAGTTCTTC
.	TRBJ1-3	TRBV4-2	.	CASTPEVDTASGNTIYF	TGTGCCAGCACCCCAGAAGTGGACACGGCCTCTGGAAACACCATATATTTT
.	TRBJ2-5	TRBV5-1	.	CASSLTGSALETQYF	TGCGCCAGCAGCTTGACAGGGTCAGCCCTGGAGACCCAGTACTTC
.	TRBJ2-7	TRBV5-6	TRBD1	CASSLVDRGHEQYF	TGTGCCAGCAGCTTGGTCGACAGGGGCCACGAGCAGTACTTC
.	TRBJ2-1	TRBV4-1	TRBD1	CASSQDRDRGREQFF	TGCGCCAGCAGCCAAGATCGGGACAGGGGCCGGGAGCAGTTCTTC
.	TRBJ2-2	TRBV6-6	.	CASSPGRGQTGELFF	TGTGCCAGCAGCCCCGGGAGGGGGCAAACCGGGGAGCTGTTTTTT
.	TRBJ1-3	TRBV28	TRBD1	CASSKDRVQGNTIYF	TGTGCCAGCAGTAAGGACAGGGTGCAAGGAAACACCATATATTTT
.	TRBJ1-5	TRBV2	.	CASKGGGGRNQPQHF	TGTGCCAGCAAGGGCGGGGGAGGCCGGAATCAGCCCCAGCATTTT
.	TRBJ2-3	TRBV7-9	TRBD1	CASSLRPGQGGTDTQYF	TGTGCCAGCAGCTTACGGCCTGGACAGGGGGGCACAGATACGCAGTATTTT
.	TRBJ1-5	TRBV5-1	TRBD1	CASSLAGTVNQPQHF	TGCGCCAGCAGCTTGGCCGGGACAGTAAATCAGCCCCAGCATTTT
.	TRBJ1-2	TRBV5-6	TRBD1	CASSRRDRVYGYTF	TGTGCCAGCAGCAGACGAGACAGGGTATATGGCTACACCTTC
once	TRBJ2-5	TRBV18	.	CASSPPGRRETQYF	TGTGCCAGCTCACCGCCGGGTCGGAGGGAGACCCAGTACTTC
few	TRBJ2-1	TRBV6-5	TRBD1	CASSGQGGNEQFF	TGTGCCAGCAGCGGACAGGGAGGCAATGAGCAGTTCTTC
.	TRBJ1-1	TRBV19	.	CASRRGLNTEAFF	TGTGCCAGTAGAAGGGGGTTGAACACTGAAGCTTTCTTT
.	TRBJ2-4	TRBV5-1	.	CASSLALRGGDIQYF	TGCGCCAGCAGCTTGGCCCTCAGGGGAGGGGACATTCAGTACTTC
.	TRBJ2-7	TRBV10-2	TRBD2	CASINPGAGGHREQYF	TGCGCCAGCATCAACCCAGGGGCGGGAGGTCATAGAGAGCAGTACTTC
.	TRBJ2-6	TRBV5-1	TRBD1	CASSLGPGQGLSGANVLTF	TGCGCCAGCAGCTTGGGACCGGGACAGGGCCTTTCTGGGGCCAACGTCCTGACTTTC
.	TRBJ2-2	TRBV27	TRBD2	CASSYGLAGAGELFF	TGTGCCAGCAGTTACGGACTAGCGGGAGCCGGGGAGCTGTTTTTT
.	TRBJ1-2	TRBV10-3	.	CAISESGQGGVDGYTF	TGTGCCATCAGTGAGTCCGGGCAGGGAGGGGTTGATGGCTACACCTTC
.	TRBJ2-3	TRBV5-1	.	CASSRAGEDTQYF	TGCGCCAGCAGCAGAGCCGGGGAGGATACGCAGTATTTT
once	TRBJ1-1	TRBV10-2	.	CASSEQGRTEAFF	TGCGCCAGCAGTGAGCAGGGGAGAACTGAAGCTTTCTTT
.	TRBJ2-7	TRBV25-1	.	CASSEYRGLSYEQYF	TGTGCCAGCAGTGAATACCGGGGTTTGTCCTACGAGCAGTACTTC
.	TRBJ2-3	TRBV4-2	TRBD2	CASSQLAEDTQYF	TGTGCCAGCAGCCAACTAGCGGAGGATACGCAGTATTTT
.	TRBJ2-1	TRBV10-3	.	CAISGSPTNDNEQFF	TGTGCCATCAGTGGGTCTCCTACCAACGACAATGAGCAGTTCTTC
.	TRBJ2-1	TRBV18	.	CASSPPGEFGNEQFF	TGTGCCAGCTCACCACCGGGCGAGTTTGGTAATGAGCAGTTCTTC
.	TRBJ2-7	TRBV7-3	.	CASSTGLAGIYEQYF	TGTGCCAGCAGCACGGGCCTAGCAGGCATCTACGAGCAGTACTTC
.	TRBJ2-7	TRBV30	TRBD1	CAWSVAGTGVREQYF	TGTGCCTGGAGTGTAGCCGGGACAGGGGTGAGAGAGCAGTACTTC
.	TRBJ1-2	TRBV9	TRBD1	CASSVGTGGTYGYTF	TGTGCCAGCAGCGTAGGGACAGGGGGAACGTATGGCTACACCTTC
.	TRBJ2-1	TRBV9	TRBD2	CASSGTSGRTYNEQFF	TGTGCCAGCAGCGGGACTAGCGGGAGGACCTACAATGAGCAGTTCTTC
.	TRBJ2-7	TRBV1	.	CTSSQATGTAYYEQYF	TGCACCAGCAGCCAGGCTACCGGGACAGCATACTACGAGCAGTACTTC
.	TRBJ2-1	TRBV19	.	CASSIVGLRTALTVYNEQFF	TGTGCCAGTAGTATAGTGGGGCTTCGGACGGCGCTAACCGTGTACAATGAGCAGTTCTTC
.	TRBJ2-7	TRBV19	.	CASSPRGTGEQYF	TGTGCCAGTAGCCCTAGGGGGACGGGGGAGCAGTACTTC
.	TRBJ2-7	TRBV7-6	.	CASSSLRGQVTYEQYF	TGTGCCAGCAGCTCCCTAAGGGGACAAGTTACCTACGAGCAGTACTTC